A selection of T cell receptor beta chains follows, all from one sample in a study of T cell responses to AZD1222 COVID-19 vaccine. Here immunoSEQ multiplex PCR was the method, and the copy in TCRdb shows in-frame clones only, minus some. This sample has roughly 110,000 clones, with about nine tenths found just once. The material sequenced was peripheral blood, taken on day 0 of AZD1222 vaccination. These receptors were obtained from an adult in good health. Each CDR3 is given without its conserved first and last residue. Clone size is shown for a subset of rows, as once, few, many or a class of expanded clone.

size,V,length,CDR3
NA,TRBV9,12,ASSAFSRGDTQY
NA,TRBV7-8,18,ASSPRLAGGPIRGTGELF
NA,TRBV9,13,ASSQSGGPTNEQF
NA,TRBV7-8,13,ASSLVGARNYGYT
NA,TRBV11-1,11,ASSLGWSDGYT
NA,TRBV6-6,12,ASSREGEKYEQY
NA,TRBV27,10,ASRHAYNEQF
NA,TRBV6-5,14,ASSYRRGSGANVLT
NA,TRBV28,13,ASKDPPPTNTEAF
NA,TRBV25-1,13,ASSWGLAGEGELF
NA,TRBV6-6,13,ASSPLPLSNYGYT
once,TRBV25-1,12,ASSEGQGATEAF
NA,TRBV27,13,ASSFGGPLHYGYT
NA,TRBV6-6,13,ASSSASGGQETQY
NA,TRBV2,13,ASSEGSRNTGELF
NA,TRBV7-8,13,ASSLARTGSQPQH
NA,TRBV2,18,ASSGGGLWSSRQQDYEQY
NA,TRBV7-2,16,ASSLVPSGGHGYGELF
NA,TRBV19,14,ASSPRGQGYQETQY
few,TRBV6-2/TRBV6-3,13,ASSEVQGSTDTQY
NA,TRBV30,10,ALGQGHEKLF
few,TRBV7-9,14,ASSPRDRLSGNTIY
NA,TRBV7-3,14,ASSLMSRAPGDGYT
NA,TRBV28,13,ASSLMDRGTGELF
NA,TRBV6-1,9,ASTTTYGYT
NA,TRBV7-9,11,ASSLSGATEAF
few,TRBV11-2,13,ASSVLQGARDGYT
NA,TRBV27,12,ASSFGQGLTEQF
NA,TRBV7-8,14,ASSLASGTDAYEQY
NA,TRBV4-2,14,ASSQEGSGMEVTQY
NA,TRBV27,14,ASSPSGQGPKNIQY
NA,TRBV29-1,15,SVRYREGLTDYNEQF
NA,TRBV18,12,ASSLGQGDRPQH
NA,TRBV30,9,AWTSQETQY
NA,TRBV25-1,13,ASSGDPGGYYGYT
once,TRBV10-1,13,ASRPLAGGCNEQF
once,TRBV7-2,12,ASTSGGAYGTQY
NA,TRBV20-1,9,SATTITEAF
NA,TRBV10-3,11,AISEPNTDTQY
NA,TRBV30,11,AWSVEVTGKLF
few,TRBV6-2/TRBV6-3,13,ASSPTAETTGELF
NA,TRBV6-6,10,AGGPGGAEAF
NA,TRBV6-4,13,ASKLTVANTDTQY
NA,TRBV19,11,ASRPLYTGELF
few,TRBV13,15,ASSLFLRTAEYNEQF
NA,TRBV30,11,AWTGQDNQPQH
NA,TRBV7-2,16,ASSQGASGGTTIYTQY
NA,TRBV27,12,ASSYRGRQETQY
NA,TRBV6-5,13,ASSYTGRGGETQY
NA,TRBV15,13,ATSSYPDSNQPQH
NA,TRBV5-6,11,ASSHAVNTEAF
NA,TRBV9,13,ASSGGLSNTGELF
few,TRBV7-9,11,ASRPQGAGGYT